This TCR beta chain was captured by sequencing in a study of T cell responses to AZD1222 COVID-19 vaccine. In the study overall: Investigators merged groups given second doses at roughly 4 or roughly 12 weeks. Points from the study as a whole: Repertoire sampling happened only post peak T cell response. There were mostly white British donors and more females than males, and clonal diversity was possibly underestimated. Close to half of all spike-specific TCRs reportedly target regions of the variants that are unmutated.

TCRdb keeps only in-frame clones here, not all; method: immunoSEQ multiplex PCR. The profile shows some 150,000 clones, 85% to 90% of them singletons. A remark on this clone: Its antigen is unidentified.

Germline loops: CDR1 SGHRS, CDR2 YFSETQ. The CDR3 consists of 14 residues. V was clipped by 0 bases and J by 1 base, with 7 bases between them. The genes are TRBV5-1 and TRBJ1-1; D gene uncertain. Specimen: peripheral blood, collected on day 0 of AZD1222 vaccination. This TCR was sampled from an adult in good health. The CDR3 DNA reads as TGCGCCAGCAGCTTGGGGGAGGGGAACACTGAAGCTTTCTTT. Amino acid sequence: CASSLGEGNTEAFF.